This T cell receptor beta chain stems from a study of blood T cell repertoires in COVID-19. On the study more broadly: Some COVID-19 samples were acute and others convalescent; all came from the United States, Italy and Spain. Sample material is recorded as cDNA or gDNA derived from T cells, B-cell-depleted T cells, or PBMCs.

Original data processing: Amplification with reference gene primers provided the estimates of nucleated cell counts. Measured with immunoSEQ multiplex PCR; TCRdb has only the in-frame clones, and not every one. The DNA was the basis for D and trimming; V, J and clone size are from that table. In the table there are 350,000 to 450,000 clones, approximately 91% of which are singletons. CDR1 is LGHDT, CDR2 YNNKEL, per germline (reference sequence). The CDR3 sequence is 14 residues long. V shed 3 bases and J shed 7 bases, with 15 bases lying between them. This chain links TRBV3-1 (or the pseudogene TRBV3-2) with TRBJ1-1; a possible D gene is TRBD1 (6 bases). Material: PBMCs or T cells enriched from blood (not recorded which). This TCR was sampled from a woman between 35 and 50 years old who had been exposed to COVID-19. CDR3 sequence: CASSHGFRGNEAFF. The DNA of the CDR3 is TGTGCCAGCAGCCACGGGTTCAGGGGAAATGAAGCTTTCTTT.